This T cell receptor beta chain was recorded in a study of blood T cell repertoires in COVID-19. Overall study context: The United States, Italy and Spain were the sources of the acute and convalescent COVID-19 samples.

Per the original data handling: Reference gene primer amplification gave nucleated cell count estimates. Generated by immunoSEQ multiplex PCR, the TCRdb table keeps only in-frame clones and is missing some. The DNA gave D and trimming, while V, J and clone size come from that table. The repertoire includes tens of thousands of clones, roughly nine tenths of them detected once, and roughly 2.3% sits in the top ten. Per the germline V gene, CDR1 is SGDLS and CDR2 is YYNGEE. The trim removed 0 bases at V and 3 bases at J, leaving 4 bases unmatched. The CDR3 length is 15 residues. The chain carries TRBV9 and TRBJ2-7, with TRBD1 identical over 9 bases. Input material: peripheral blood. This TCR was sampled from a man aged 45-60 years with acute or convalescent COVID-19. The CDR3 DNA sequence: TGTGCCAGCAGCGTAGGAGGGACAGGGTACTACGAGCAGTACTTC. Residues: CASSVGGTGYYEQYF.